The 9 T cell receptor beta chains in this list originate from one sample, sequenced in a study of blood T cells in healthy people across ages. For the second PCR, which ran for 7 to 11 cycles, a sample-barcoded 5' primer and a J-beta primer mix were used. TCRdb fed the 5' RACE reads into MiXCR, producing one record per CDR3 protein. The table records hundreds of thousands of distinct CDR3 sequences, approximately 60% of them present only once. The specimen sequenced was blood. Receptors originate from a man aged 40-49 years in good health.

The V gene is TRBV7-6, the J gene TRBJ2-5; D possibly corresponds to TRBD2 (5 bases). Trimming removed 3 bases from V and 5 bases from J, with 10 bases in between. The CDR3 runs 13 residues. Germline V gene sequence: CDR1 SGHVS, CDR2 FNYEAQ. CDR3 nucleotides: TGTGCCAGCAGCTTCCCGGGAAGGGAGACCCAGTACTTC. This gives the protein CASSFPGRETQYF.

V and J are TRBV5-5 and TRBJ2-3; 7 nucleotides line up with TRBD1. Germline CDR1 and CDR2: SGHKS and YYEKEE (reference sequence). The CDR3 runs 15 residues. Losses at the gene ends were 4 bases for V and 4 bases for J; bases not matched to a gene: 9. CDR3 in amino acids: CASSQGRGGADTQYF. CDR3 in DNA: TGTGCCAGCAGCCAGGGACGAGGGGGCGCAGATACGCAGTATTTT.

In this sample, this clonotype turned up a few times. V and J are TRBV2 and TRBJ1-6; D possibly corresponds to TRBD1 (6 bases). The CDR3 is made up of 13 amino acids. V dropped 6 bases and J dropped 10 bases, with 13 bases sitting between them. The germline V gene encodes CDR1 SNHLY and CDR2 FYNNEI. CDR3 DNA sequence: TGTGCCAGCAGGGGGGACAATTTCTCACCCCTCCACTTT. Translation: CASRGDNFSPLHF.

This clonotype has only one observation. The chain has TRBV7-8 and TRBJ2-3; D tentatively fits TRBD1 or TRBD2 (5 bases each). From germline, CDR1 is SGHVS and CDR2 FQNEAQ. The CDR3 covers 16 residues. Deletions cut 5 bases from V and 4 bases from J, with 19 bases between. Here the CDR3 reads CASSQGVRVGADTQYF. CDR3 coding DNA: TGTGCCAGCAGCCAGGGAGTCCGGGTTGGGGCAGATACGCAGTATTTT.

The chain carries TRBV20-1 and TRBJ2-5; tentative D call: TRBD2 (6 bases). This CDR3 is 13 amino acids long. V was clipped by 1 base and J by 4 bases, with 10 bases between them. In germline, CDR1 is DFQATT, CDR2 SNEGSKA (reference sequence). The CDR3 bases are TGCAGTGCTAGAGGCGGGACGGGAGAGACCCAGTACTTC. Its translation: CSARGGTGETQYF.

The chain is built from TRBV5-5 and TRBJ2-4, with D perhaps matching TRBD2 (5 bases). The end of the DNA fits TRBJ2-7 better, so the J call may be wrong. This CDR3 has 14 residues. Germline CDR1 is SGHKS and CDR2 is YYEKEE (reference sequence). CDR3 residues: CASSLVGEAAEQYF. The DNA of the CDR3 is TGTGCCAGCAGCTTGGTGGGAGAGGCGGCCGAGCAGTACTTC.

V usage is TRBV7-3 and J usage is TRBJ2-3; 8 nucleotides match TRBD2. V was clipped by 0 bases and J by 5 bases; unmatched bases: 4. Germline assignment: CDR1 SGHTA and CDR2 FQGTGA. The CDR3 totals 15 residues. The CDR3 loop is CASSLTGGVIDTQYF. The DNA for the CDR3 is TGTGCCAGCAGCTTAACCGGGGGGGTAATAGATACGCAGTATTTT.

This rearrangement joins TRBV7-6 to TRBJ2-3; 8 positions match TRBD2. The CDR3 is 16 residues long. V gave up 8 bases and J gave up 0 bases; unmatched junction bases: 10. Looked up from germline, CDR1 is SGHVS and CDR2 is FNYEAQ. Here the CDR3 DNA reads TGTGCCAGCCGCCCGGGACTAGGGACTAGCACAGATACGCAGTATTTT. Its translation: CASRPGLGTSTDTQYF.

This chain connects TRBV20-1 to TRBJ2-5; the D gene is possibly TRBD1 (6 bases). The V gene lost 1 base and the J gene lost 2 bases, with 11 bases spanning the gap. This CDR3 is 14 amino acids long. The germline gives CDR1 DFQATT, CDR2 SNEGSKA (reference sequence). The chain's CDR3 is CSARGDRRQETQYF. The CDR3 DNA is TGCAGTGCTAGAGGCGACAGGAGACAAGAGACCCAGTACTTC.